The next 5 T cell receptor beta chains were all read from a single sample in a study of T cells expressing NK-cell markers. One entry per CDR3 protein, without DNA, is what TCRdb gives after re-calling the 5' RACE reads. The sample includes 150,000 to 200,000 distinct CDR3 sequences. The sequenced sample consisted of blood T cells: a sorted CD56 or NKG2C T cell subset, CD4+ or CD8+ T cells, or bulk PBMC T cells (not recorded which). Source of these receptors: a man aged 18-70 years in good health.

The genes are TRBV19 and TRBJ2-3; checking the TCRdb D call of TRBD1 is not possible without DNA. The CDR3 totals 17 residues. The germline CDR1 and CDR2 sequences are LNHDA and SQIVND (reference sequence). CDR3 in amino acids: CASSIVRGGLLSDTQYF.

CDR3 residues: CASSPKQENYGYTF. The rearrangement uses TRBV4-1 and TRBJ1-2; TCRdb's D gene call, TRBD1, goes unchecked for lack of DNA. Per germline, CDR1 MGHRA and CDR2 YSYEKL. The CDR3 length is 14 residues.

The chain employs TRBV28 and TRBJ2-1. The V gene's germline CDR1 is MDHEN and CDR2 SYDVKM. The CDR3 is 16 amino acids. CDR3 in amino acids: CASSFVTRTGVNEQFF.

V usage is TRBV9 and J usage is TRBJ2-5; TCRdb selects TRBD1, and the lack of DNA leaves this call unchecked. Germline V CDR1 and CDR2: SGDLS, YYNGEE. This CDR3 region has 15 residues. The CDR3 region is CASSAWGTVEETQYF.

V is TRBV2 and J is TRBJ1-1. This CDR3 is 14 amino acids long. Germline V gene lookup returns CDR1 SNHLY and CDR2 FYNNEI. This CDR3 reads CASSDPRQNTEAFF.